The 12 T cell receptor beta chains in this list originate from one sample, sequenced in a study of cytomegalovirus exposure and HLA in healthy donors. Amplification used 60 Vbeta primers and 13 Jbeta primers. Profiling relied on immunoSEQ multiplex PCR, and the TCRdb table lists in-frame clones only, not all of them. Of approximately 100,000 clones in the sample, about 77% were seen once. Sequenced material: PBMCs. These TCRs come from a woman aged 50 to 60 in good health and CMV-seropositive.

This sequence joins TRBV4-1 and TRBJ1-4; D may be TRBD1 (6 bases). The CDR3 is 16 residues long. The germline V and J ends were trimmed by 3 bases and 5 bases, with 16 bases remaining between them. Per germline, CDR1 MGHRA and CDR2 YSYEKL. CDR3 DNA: TGCGCCAGCAGCCATTCCACAGGGTTTGAGAATGAAAAACTGTTTTTT. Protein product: CASSHSTGFENEKLFF.

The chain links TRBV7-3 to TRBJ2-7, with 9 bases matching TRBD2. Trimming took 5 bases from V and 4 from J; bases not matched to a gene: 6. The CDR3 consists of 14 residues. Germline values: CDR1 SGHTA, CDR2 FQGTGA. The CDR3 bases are TGTGCCAGCAGCCCCGGGACTAGCAATTACGAGCAGTACTTC. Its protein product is CASSPGTSNYEQYF.

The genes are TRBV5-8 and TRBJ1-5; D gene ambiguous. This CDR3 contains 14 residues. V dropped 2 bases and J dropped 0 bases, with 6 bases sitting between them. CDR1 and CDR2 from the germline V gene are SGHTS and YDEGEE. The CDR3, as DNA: TGTGCCAGCAGCTTCGGTCATAGCAATCAGCCCCAGCATTTT. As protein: CASSFGHSNQPQHF. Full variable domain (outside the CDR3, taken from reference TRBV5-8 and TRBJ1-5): EAGVTQSPTHLIKTRGQQATLRCSPISGHTSVYWYQQALGLGLQFLLWYDEGEERNRGNFPPRFSGRQFPNYSSELNVNALELEDSALYLCASSFGHSNQPQHFGDGTRLSIL.

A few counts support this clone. CDR3 residues: CASSSPDYYGYTF. For the CDR3, the DNA is TGTGCCAGCAGCTCCCCAGATTACTATGGCTACACCTTC. V is TRBV5-4 and J is TRBJ1-2; D uncertain. The CDR3 is 13 amino acids. V was pared by 3 bases and J by 3 bases, with 9 bases between. The germline gives CDR1 SGHNT, CDR2 YYREEE (reference sequence).

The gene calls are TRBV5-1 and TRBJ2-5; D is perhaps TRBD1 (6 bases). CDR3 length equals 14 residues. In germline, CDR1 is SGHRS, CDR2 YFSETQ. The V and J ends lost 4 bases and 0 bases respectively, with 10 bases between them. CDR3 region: CASSLRTDQETQYF. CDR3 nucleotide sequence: TGCGCCAGCAGCCTAAGGACAGACCAAGAGACCCAGTACTTC.

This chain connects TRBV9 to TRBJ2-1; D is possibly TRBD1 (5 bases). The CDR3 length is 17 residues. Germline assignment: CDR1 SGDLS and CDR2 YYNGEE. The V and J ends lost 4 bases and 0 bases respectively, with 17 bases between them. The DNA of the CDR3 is TGTGCCAGCAGCCCAGACAGTTGGTACCGCTCCTACAATGAGCAGTTCTTC. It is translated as CASSPDSWYRSYNEQFF.

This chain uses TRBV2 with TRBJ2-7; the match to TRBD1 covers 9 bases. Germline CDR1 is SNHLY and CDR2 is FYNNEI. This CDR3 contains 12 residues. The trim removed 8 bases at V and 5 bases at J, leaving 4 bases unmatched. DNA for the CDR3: TGTGCCAGCTCGACAGGGGGAGACGAGCAGTACTTC. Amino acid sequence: CASSTGGDEQYF.

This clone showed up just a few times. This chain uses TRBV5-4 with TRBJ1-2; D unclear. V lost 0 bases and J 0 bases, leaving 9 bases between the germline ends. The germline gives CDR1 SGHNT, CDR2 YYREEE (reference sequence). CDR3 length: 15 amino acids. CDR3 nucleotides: TGTGCCAGCAGCTTGGACACCCTAGCTAACTATGGCTACACCTTC. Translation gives CASSLDTLANYGYTF.

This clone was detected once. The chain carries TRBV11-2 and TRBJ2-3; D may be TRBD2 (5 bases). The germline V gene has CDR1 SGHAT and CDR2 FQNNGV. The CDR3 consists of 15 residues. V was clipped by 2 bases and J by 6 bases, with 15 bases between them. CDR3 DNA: TGTGCCAGCAGCTTAAAGGTTAGCGAAACGGATACGCAGTATTTT. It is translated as CASSLKVSETDTQYF.

The CDR3 coding sequence is TGTGCCAGCAGGGAGGGGGCGCGGGAGACCCAGTACTTC. Translation gives CASREGARETQYF. The gene calls are TRBV7-9 and TRBJ2-5, with D maybe TRBD1 (7 bases). Per germline, CDR1 SEHNR and CDR2 FQNEAQ (reference sequence). Trimming shortened V by 6 bases and J by 5 bases, and 13 bases separated the two germline ends. This CDR3 has 13 residues.

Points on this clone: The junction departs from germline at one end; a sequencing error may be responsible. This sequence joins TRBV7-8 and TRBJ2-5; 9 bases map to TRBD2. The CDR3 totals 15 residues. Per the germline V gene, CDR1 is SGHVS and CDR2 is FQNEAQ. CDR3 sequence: CASSLDRLAVVSSDF. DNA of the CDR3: TGTGCCAGCAGCTTAGACAGACTAGCGGTAGTGAGTTCGGACTTC.

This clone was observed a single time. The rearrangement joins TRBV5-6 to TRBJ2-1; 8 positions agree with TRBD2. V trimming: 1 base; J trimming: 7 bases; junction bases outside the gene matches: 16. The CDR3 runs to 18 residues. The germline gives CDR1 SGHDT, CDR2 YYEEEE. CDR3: CASSLRAEGSGKGNEQFF. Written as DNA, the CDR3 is TGTGCCAGCAGCTTGCGCGCGGAGGGTAGCGGGAAGGGAAATGAGCAGTTCTTC.